The 8 T cell receptor beta chains given below trace back to one sample, sequenced in a study of blood T cell repertoires in COVID-19 (dated by TCRdb to about 2020). Preparation of the library involved the immunoSEQ multiplex PCR assay. Imported from immuneACCESS, the table was reduced by TCRdb to in-frame sequences with V and J called. These copies leave out some clones; in studies compared against another copy, an unresolved V gene accounts for under half, and the cause of the remainder is not known. In all, the sample holds more than 85,000 clones, and 85% of those were seen once. Around 4.1% of the sample comes from the top ten. Sequencing was performed on peripheral blood. The receptor source for this set is a man between 45 and 60 years old with acute or convalescent COVID-19.

This chain links TRBV4-2 with TRBJ1-1; D call uncertain. Germline V lookup: CDR1 LGHNA, CDR2 YNFKEQ. This CDR3 is built from 12 residues. V lost 11 bases and J lost 0, with 10 bases in between. CDR3 residues: CASGRVNTEAFF. Here the CDR3 DNA reads TGTGCCTCCGGGCGGGTGAACACTGAAGCTTTCTTT.

The chain carries TRBV6-5 and TRBJ1-1; D might be TRBD1 (5 bases). V lost 0 bases and J 4 bases, leaving 12 bases between the germline ends. The CDR3 spans 15 residues. Germline V gene sequence: CDR1 MNHEY, CDR2 SVGAGI. This CDR3 is CASSYSGQWATEAFF. The CDR3, as DNA: TGTGCCAGCAGTTACTCGGGGCAGTGGGCCACTGAAGCTTTCTTT.

This clone turned up a few times. V gene TRBV9 combines with J gene TRBJ1-2; 7 nucleotides match TRBD1. With 3 bases clipped from V and 6 bases from J, the junction kept 2 bases outside the gene matches. Germline V gene lookup returns CDR1 SGDLS and CDR2 YYNGEE. CDR3 length: 12 amino acids. The CDR3 DNA reads as TGTGCCAGCAGCGCCGACAGGGATGGCTACACCTTC. Protein sequence: CASSADRDGYTF.

This clone came up once. In DNA form, the CDR3 reads TGTGCCAGCAGCTTAAGGGGATACCAAGAGACCCAGTACTTC. It translates to CASSLRGYQETQYF. The chain is built from TRBV7-6 and TRBJ2-5, with D possibly being TRBD1 (5 bases). V lost 2 bases, J lost 0 bases, and 7 bases lay in between. There are 14 residues in the CDR3. Germline V gene lookup returns CDR1 SGHVS and CDR2 FNYEAQ.

A few counts support this clone. The chain recombines TRBV30 with TRBJ2-7, with D tentatively TRBD1 (5 bases). The ends were cut back, 4 bases at V and 4 bases at J, with 11 bases in the middle. The CDR3 is 12 residues long. The germline V gene has CDR1 GTSNPN and CDR2 SVGIG (reference sequence). The CDR3 bases are TGTGCCTGGACAGGGTCGGGTTACGAGCAGTACTTC. Protein product: CAWTGSGYEQYF.

The CDR3, as DNA: TGTGCCAGCAGCCAGGGCATGAACACTGAAGCTTTCTTT. It translates to CASSQGMNTEAFF. The chain joins TRBV14 to TRBJ1-1; D is uncertain. CDR1 and CDR2 (germline): SGHDN, FVKESK. V dropped 3 bases and J dropped 0 bases, with 5 bases sitting between them. The CDR3 is made up of 13 amino acids.

CDR3 residues: CASSPLGFSSGNTIYF. DNA for the CDR3: TGCGCCAGCAGCCCCCTCGGGTTCTCCTCTGGAAACACCATATATTTT. The gene calls are TRBV4-1 and TRBJ1-3; D not resolved. The V and J ends lost 4 bases and 0 bases respectively, with 13 bases between them. This CDR3 spans 16 amino acids. Germline V gives CDR1 MGHRA, CDR2 YSYEKL.

V is TRBV5-4 and J is TRBJ1-5; D is perhaps TRBD1 (5 bases). This CDR3 region has 15 residues. Trimming stripped 0 bases from V and 7 bases from J, with 14 bases between. CDR1 and CDR2 (germline): SGHNT, YYREEE (reference sequence). In nucleotides, the CDR3 is TGTGCCAGCAGCTTGGGGGGGGGATTGTGGCAGCCCCAGCATTTT. Translating it yields CASSLGGGLWQPQHF.